These T cell receptor beta chains were read from a single sample in a study of blood T cell repertoires in COVID-19. Only in-frame clones appear in the TCRdb table, and some are missing; sequencing was by immunoSEQ multiplex PCR. The table has some 270,000 clones, just under 90% seen once. Source material: PBMCs or T cells enriched from blood (not recorded which). The receptors come from a woman between 25 and 40 years old with acute COVID-19. Both conserved end residues are part of each CDR3. Fields, in order: D gene, clone size, J gene, V gene, CDR3 protein, CDR3 DNA. A D gene is named only where the DNA matches it firmly. Expanded clones are given a class, and other clones once, few, many or no size at all.

D gene: .
clone size: .
J gene: TRBJ2-2
V gene: TRBV3-1/TRBV3-2
CDR3 protein: CASSPLEGSTGELFF
CDR3 DNA: TGTGCCAGCAGCCCCCTCGAGGGCTCCACCGGGGAGCTGTTTTTT

D gene: .
clone size: .
J gene: TRBJ2-7
V gene: TRBV30
CDR3 protein: CAWSRGLYEQYF
CDR3 DNA: TGTGCCTGGAGCCGCGGGCTCTACGAGCAGTACTTC

D gene: TRBD2
clone size: .
J gene: TRBJ2-7
V gene: TRBV7-3
CDR3 protein: CASSFHAGGEQYF
CDR3 DNA: TGTGCCAGCAGCTTTCATGCGGGAGGCGAGCAGTACTTC

D gene: .
clone size: .
J gene: TRBJ2-6
V gene: TRBV6-5
CDR3 protein: CASSLPGGANVLTF
CDR3 DNA: TGTGCCAGCAGCCTACCCGGTGGGGCCAACGTCCTGACTTTC

D gene: .
clone size: once
J gene: TRBJ2-7
V gene: TRBV9
CDR3 protein: CASSVVADSSYEQYF
CDR3 DNA: TGTGCCAGCAGCGTAGTGGCGGACAGCTCCTACGAGCAGTACTTC

D gene: .
clone size: .
J gene: TRBJ1-1
V gene: TRBV19
CDR3 protein: CASSIIGGQAFF
CDR3 DNA: TGTGCCAGTAGTATAATAGGAGGACAAGCTTTCTTT

D gene: TRBD1
clone size: .
J gene: TRBJ1-2
V gene: TRBV4-1
CDR3 protein: CASSQDPKTGTAYGYTF
CDR3 DNA: TGCGCCAGCAGCCAAGACCCAAAGACAGGGACGGCCTATGGCTACACCTTC

D gene: TRBD2
clone size: few
J gene: TRBJ2-2
V gene: TRBV7-6
CDR3 protein: CASSSGLAGERLAGELFF
CDR3 DNA: TGTGCCAGCAGCTCGGGACTAGCGGGAGAGAGGCTCGCCGGGGAGCTGTTTTTT

D gene: .
clone size: .
J gene: TRBJ1-3
V gene: TRBV19
CDR3 protein: CASSPGVGARAGNTIYF
CDR3 DNA: TGTGCCAGTAGTCCCGGTGTAGGGGCCAGGGCTGGAAACACCATATATTTT

D gene: TRBD1
clone size: .
J gene: TRBJ2-3
V gene: TRBV15
CDR3 protein: CATKTGGTKLTDTQYF
CDR3 DNA: TGTGCCACCAAAACAGGGGGTACAAAACTTACGGATACGCAGTATTTT

D gene: .
clone size: .
J gene: TRBJ2-7
V gene: TRBV6-5
CDR3 protein: CASTLRGAGVGEQYF
CDR3 DNA: TGTGCCAGCACCCTCCGGGGGGCAGGTGTGGGCGAGCAGTACTTC

D gene: .
clone size: .
J gene: TRBJ2-7
V gene: TRBV27
CDR3 protein: CASSLGGEFYEQYF
CDR3 DNA: TGTGCCAGCAGTTTAGGCGGGGAATTCTACGAGCAGTACTTC

D gene: TRBD1
clone size: .
J gene: TRBJ1-3
V gene: TRBV19
CDR3 protein: CASSPTGETGNTIYF
CDR3 DNA: TGTGCCAGTAGTCCTACAGGGGAAACTGGAAACACCATATATTTT

D gene: .
clone size: .
J gene: TRBJ2-3
V gene: TRBV3-1/TRBV3-2
CDR3 protein: CASSQSYEGVGDTQYF
CDR3 DNA: TGTGCCAGCAGCCAAAGTTACGAGGGAGTGGGAGATACGCAGTATTTT

D gene: .
clone size: .
J gene: TRBJ1-5
V gene: TRBV11-2
CDR3 protein: CASSLDFRYSNQPQHF
CDR3 DNA: TGTGCCAGCAGCTTAGATTTCCGTTATAGCAATCAGCCCCAGCATTTT